This T cell receptor (beta chain) is drawn from a study of shared clonotypes between healthy human individuals. Background on the study: Researchers drew samples from two women and a few men aged 18 to 49.

Turning to this clone: The target antigen is unknown.

General study findings and limits: Generation of non-shared clonotypes was less probable than generation of clonotypes shared by all four donors. Approximately 4.9% of naive CD4 clonotypes were shared across four donors. Only a few donors were included, so the genetic and exposure-history diversity represented was limited.

The naive CD8 fraction comprised CD45RO-negative cells positively selected for CCR7 and excluded terminally differentiated effector memory CD45RA+ cells. V shed 0 bases and J shed 3 bases, with 9 bases lying between them. Germline lookup yields CDR1 SGHDT and CDR2 YYEEEE. The CDR3 covers 15 residues. Some clones are missing from TCRdb's copy, which holds only in-frame ones; the method was immunoSEQ multiplex PCR. This repertoire shows hundreds of thousands of clones, about 90% found once; its top ten account for approximately 22%. Source material: naive CD8+ T cells sorted from blood. The source of this sequence is a man aged 30-40 years in good health. The chain links TRBV5-6 to TRBJ2-2; D is ambiguous. CDR3 residues: CASSLGVVDTGELFF. The DNA of the CDR3 is TGTGCCAGCAGCTTGGGGGTTGTGGACACCGGGGAGCTGTTTTTT.